The clone carrying this TCR beta chain has just a few counts. What it binds is not known. The data originate from a study of T cell repertoires in cytomegalovirus infection. Study-wide background: Matching HLA type and CMV infection were both indicated by public TCR beta signatures.

TCRdb reprocessed the reads with MiXCR, giving one entry per CDR3 protein. The table includes some 62,000 distinct CDR3 sequences, 20% to 25% detected once. V lost 5 bases, J lost 4 bases, and 15 bases lay in between. The germline V gene encodes CDR1 MNHEY and CDR2 SMNVEV (reference sequence). This CDR3 region has 15 residues. The V call is TRBV27, the J call TRBJ2-1, with a weak D call TRBD1 (6 bases). This TCR came from a human donor in good health (CMV status not recorded). Some clones in this sample may be carry-over from other donors' samples. The specimen was CD8+ T cells from cultured PBMCs, collected from culture after CMV antigen stimulation. This chain's CDR3 is CASSNGTPDYNEQFF. The CDR3 nucleotides read TGTGCCAGCAGTAACGGGACACCCGATTACAATGAGCAGTTCTTC.